This T cell receptor (beta chain) came from a study of T cell responses to AZD1222 COVID-19 vaccine. Across the study: Second-dose schedules of about 4 or about 12 weeks were combined.

General study results and limits: Unmutated regions of variants are reportedly targeted by nearly half of spike-specific TCRs. Possibly, clonal diversity was underestimated; donors were largely white British and included more females. Just a handful of AZD1222 recipients were seropositive at baseline.

Points on this clone: Its target is unknown.

Sequencing was performed with immunoSEQ multiplex PCR; in TCRdb, only in-frame clones are kept and a portion is missing. The data contain more than 75,000 clones, roughly nine tenths of them singletons. CDR1 is SNHLY, CDR2 FYNNEI, per germline. Trimming took off 4 bases at V and 4 bases at J, with 8 bases between the two ends. This CDR3 has 13 amino acids. Sequences were derived from peripheral blood, sampled on day 0 of AZD1222 vaccination. This TCR was recovered from an adult in good health. The chain recombines TRBV2 with TRBJ1-3; D uncertain. The CDR3 DNA is TGTGCCAGCAGTGCGGGGTCCGGAAACACCATATATTTT. Amino acids: CASSAGSGNTIYF.